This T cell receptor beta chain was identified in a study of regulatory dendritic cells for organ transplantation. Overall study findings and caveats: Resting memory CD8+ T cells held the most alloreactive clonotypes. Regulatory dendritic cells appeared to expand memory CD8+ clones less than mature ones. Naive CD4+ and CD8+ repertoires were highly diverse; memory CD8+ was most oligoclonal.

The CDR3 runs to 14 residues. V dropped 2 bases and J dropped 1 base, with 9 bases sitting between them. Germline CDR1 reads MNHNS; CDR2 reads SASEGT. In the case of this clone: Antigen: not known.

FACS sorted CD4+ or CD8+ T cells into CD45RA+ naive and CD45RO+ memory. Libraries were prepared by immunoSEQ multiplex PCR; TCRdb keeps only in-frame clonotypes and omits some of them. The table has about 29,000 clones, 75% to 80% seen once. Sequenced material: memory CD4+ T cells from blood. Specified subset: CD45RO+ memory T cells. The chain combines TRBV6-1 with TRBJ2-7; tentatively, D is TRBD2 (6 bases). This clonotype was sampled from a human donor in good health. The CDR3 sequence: CASSEPGVSYEQYF. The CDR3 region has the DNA TGTGCCAGCAGTGAACCGGGAGTTTCCTACGAGCAGTACTTC.